A single sample gave rise to the 30 T cell receptor beta chains below, sequenced in a study of memory CD4+ T cells and cytomegalovirus serostatus. The sort gate was single viable CD3+CD4+CD8-CD45RO+ cells for memory CD4+ T cells. Profiling relied on immunoSEQ multiplex PCR, and the TCRdb table lists in-frame clones only, not all of them. The sample lists tens of thousands of clones; about 80% were seen once. Sequencing input: memory CD4+ T cells from blood. These TCRs come from an adult in good health and CMV-seronegative.

The CDR3 DNA reads as TGTGCCAGCAGTGACGGGGGATCCGGAAACACCATATATTTT. Amino acid sequence: CASSDGGSGNTIYF. J is TRBJ1-3 and V is TRBV2, with D possibly being TRBD1 (5 bases). The CDR3 is 14 amino acids. Germline loops: CDR1 SNHLY, CDR2 FYNNEI. V was trimmed by 3 bases and J by 4 bases, leaving 10 bases between them. Full variable domain (missing parts from reference TRBV2 and TRBJ1-3): EPEVTQTPSHQVTQMGQEVILRCVPISNHLYFYWYRQILGQKVEFLVSFYNNEISEKSEIFDDQFSVERPDGSNFTLKIRSTKLEDSAMYFCASSDGGSGNTIYFGEGSWLTVV.

This clone showed up just once. This chain joins TRBV6-5 and TRBJ1-1; no definite D call. The CDR3 has 15 amino acids. Trimming left V 0 bases short and J 4 bases short, with 12 bases between. Germline values: CDR1 MNHEY, CDR2 SVGAGI. The CDR3 is CASSYSTVTVTEAFF. The DNA for the CDR3 is TGTGCCAGCAGTTACTCGACGGTAACGGTCACTGAAGCTTTCTTT.

The chain recombines TRBV4-1 with TRBJ1-5, with 9 bases aligning to TRBD1. J was trimmed by 4 bases and V by 0 bases; bases with no gene match: 4. The CDR3 runs 16 residues. The V gene's germline CDR1 is MGHRA and CDR2 YSYEKL. The CDR3 region has the DNA TGCGCCAGCAGCCAAGATCCCGGGACAGGGAATCAGCCCCAGCATTTT. Residues: CASSQDPGTGNQPQHF.

The J gene is TRBJ2-3, the V gene TRBV7-9, with 7 bases identical to TRBD1. This CDR3 region has 16 residues. Germline V gene sequence: CDR1 SEHNR, CDR2 FQNEAQ (reference sequence). The ends lost 0 bases at V and 4 bases at J; junction bases unmatched: 7. CDR3 nucleotide sequence: TGTGCCAGCAGCTTAGCGTCAGGGGGATATGCAGATACGCAGTATTTT. Protein: CASSLASGGYADTQYF.

The V call is TRBV19, the J call TRBJ1-6; D may be TRBD1 (5 bases). Trimming took 3 bases from V and 6 from J, leaving 9 bases between them. In germline, CDR1 is LNHDA, CDR2 SQIVND (reference sequence). CDR3 length: 14 amino acids. The CDR3 coding sequence is TGTGCCAGTAGTATCGAGGACACTAATTCACCCCTCCACTTT. Its translation is CASSIEDTNSPLHF.

The chain links TRBV5-4 to TRBJ2-5; weak D call: TRBD1 (6 bases). Germline CDR1 SGHNT, CDR2 YYREEE (reference sequence). Trimming removed 0 bases from V and 5 bases from J, with 11 bases in between. This CDR3 is built from 14 residues. The DNA of the CDR3 is TGTGCCAGCAGCTTGGAAGCAGGGGTGGAGACCCAGTACTTC. Residues: CASSLEAGVETQYF.

Only one count was recorded for this clone. The genes are TRBV18 and TRBJ2-7; a weak D match, TRBD2 (6 bases). The CDR3 sequence is 15 residues long. V gave up 2 bases and J gave up 5 bases, with 16 bases separating them. CDR1 is KGHSH, CDR2 LQKENI, per germline. CDR3 bases: TGTGCCAGCTCACCAGGCTTGGGGGGTTTCGACGAGCAGTACTTC. Encoded protein: CASSPGLGGFDEQYF.

The J gene is TRBJ2-7, the V gene TRBV5-1, with 7 bases lining up with TRBD2. Germline V gene sequence: CDR1 SGHRS, CDR2 YFSETQ. The CDR3 runs 14 residues. V dropped 0 bases and J dropped 3; count of bases not matched to a gene: 3. Written as DNA, the CDR3 is TGCGCCAGCAGCTTGGCGGGGGGACGCTACGAGCAGTACTTC. Translation: CASSLAGGRYEQYF.

This chain connects TRBV5-1 to TRBJ1-1; possible D gene TRBD1, 6 bases. The CDR3 runs to 18 residues. The germline V gene encodes CDR1 SGHRS and CDR2 YFSETQ. V lost 1 base, J lost 4 bases, and 23 bases lay in between. CDR3 residues: CASSLMAFGQYPGTEAFF. The CDR3 coding sequence is TGCGCCAGCAGCTTGATGGCTTTTGGACAGTACCCAGGCACTGAAGCTTTCTTT.

The rearrangement links TRBV19 to TRBJ1-1; D remains unclear. In germline, CDR1 is LNHDA, CDR2 SQIVND (reference sequence). Trimming left V 3 bases short and J 2 bases short, with 10 bases between. This CDR3 spans 14 amino acids. The CDR3: CASSILGRNTEAFF. In nucleotides, the CDR3 is TGTGCCAGTAGTATTTTGGGCCGAAACACTGAAGCTTTCTTT.

The chain joins TRBV7-6 to TRBJ1-5; 7 nucleotides match TRBD1. This CDR3 has 16 amino acids. After removal of 4 bases from V and 4 bases from J, the junction contained 10 bases not matched to a gene. Germline loops: CDR1 SGHVS, CDR2 FNYEAQ. DNA of the CDR3: TGTGCCAGCAGCTCCCAAGGGGGCCAGGCGAATCAGCCCCAGCATTTT. This gives the protein CASSSQGGQANQPQHF.

CDR3 sequence: CASSLTTPGGGTEAFF. The CDR3 DNA reads as TGTGCCAGCAGCTTAACGACCCCGGGGGGAGGCACTGAAGCTTTCTTT. The V call is TRBV7-3, the J call TRBJ1-1, with D possibly TRBD1 on 5 matching bases. In germline, CDR1 is SGHTA, CDR2 FQGTGA. With 0 bases removed from V and 4 bases from J, the gap between germline ends came to 15 bases. The CDR3 loop spans 16 amino acids.

The chain couples TRBV4-2 to TRBJ1-3; no clear D gene. Germline V gene data show CDR1 as LGHNA and CDR2 as YNFKEQ. V dropped 4 bases and J dropped 2 bases, with 12 bases sitting between them. This CDR3 has 15 residues. CDR3 sequence: CASSLLKGPGNTIYF. For the CDR3, the DNA is TGTGCCAGCAGCCTCTTAAAGGGCCCTGGAAACACCATATATTTT.

The chain has TRBV7-9 and TRBJ1-2, with D uncertain. This CDR3 spans 12 amino acids. Trimming took 7 bases from V and 8 from J, leaving 14 bases between them. CDR1 is SEHNR, CDR2 FQNEAQ, per germline (reference sequence). The CDR3 sequence is CASTGRAEGYTF. The CDR3 nucleotides read TGTGCCAGCACCGGACGGGCCGAGGGCTACACCTTC. Complete variable domain (other parts from reference TRBV7-9 and TRBJ1-2): DTGVSQNPRHKITKRGQNVTFRCDPISEHNRLYWYRQTLGQGPEFLTYFQNEAQLEKSRLLSDRFSAERPKGSFSTLEIQRTEQGDSAMYLCASTGRAEGYTFGSGTRLTVV.

V is TRBV11-1 and J is TRBJ2-5, with 9 bases that match TRBD1. This CDR3 is 16 amino acids long. The junction had 8 bases not matched to a gene; V was cut back by 5 bases and J by 1 base. The germline V gene has CDR1 SGHAT and CDR2 FQDESV (reference sequence). The DNA of the CDR3 is TGTGCCAGCAGCAGTAACAGGGGGCTCCTCCAAGAGACCCAGTACTTC. Amino acids: CASSSNRGLLQETQYF. Full variable domain (missing parts from reference TRBV11-1 and TRBJ2-5): EAEVAQSPRYKITEKSQAVAFWCDPISGHATLYWYRQILGQGPELLVQFQDESVVDDSQLPKDRFSAERLKGVDSTLKIQPAELGDSAMYLCASSSNRGLLQETQYFGPGTRLLVL.

The chain combines TRBV28 with TRBJ1-1; D is uncertain. CDR1 is MDHEN and CDR2 is SYDVKM in the germline V gene. V shed 3 bases and J shed 0 bases, with 8 bases lying between them. The CDR3 is 14 amino acids. CDR3 in DNA: TGTGCCAGCAGTTTTCCAGCCCTGAACACTGAAGCTTTCTTT. As protein: CASSFPALNTEAFF.

The chain uses TRBV6-5 and TRBJ1-2; D not certain. Trimming took off 0 bases at V and 2 bases at J, with 10 bases between the two ends. Germline lookup yields CDR1 MNHEY and CDR2 SVGAGI. The CDR3 runs to 15 residues. DNA of the CDR3: TGTGCCAGCAGTTACTCCCTGACACAGAACTATGGCTACACCTTC. Residues: CASSYSLTQNYGYTF.

The genes are TRBV5-1 and TRBJ1-1, with D perhaps TRBD1 (5 bases). CDR1 is SGHRS and CDR2 is YFSETQ in the germline V gene. The CDR3 extends over 14 amino acids. With 4 bases removed from V and 0 bases from J, the gap between germline ends came to 10 bases. CDR3 bases: TGCGCCAGCAGCACGGACATAGTGAACACTGAAGCTTTCTTT. Amino acids: CASSTDIVNTEAFF.

The chain couples TRBV29-1 to TRBJ2-1, with 8 bases identical to TRBD2. Trimming removed 1 base from V and 10 bases from J; junction bases left unmatched: 6. This CDR3 has 13 residues. From germline, CDR1 is SQVTM and CDR2 ANQGSEA. This CDR3 is CSVEGLAWGEQFF. CDR3 DNA: TGCAGCGTTGAAGGACTAGCGTGGGGGGAGCAGTTCTTC.

The chain is built from TRBV11-1 and TRBJ2-3; D may correspond to TRBD1 or TRBD2 (6 bases each). The germline V gene encodes CDR1 SGHAT and CDR2 FQDESV (reference sequence). CDR3 length equals 18 residues. Trimming left V 4 bases short and J 2 bases short, with 22 bases between. CDR3 nucleotides: TGTGCCAGCAGCTCGACGGGGGCCGGGGCAGTCAACACAGATACGCAGTATTTT. Protein product: CASSSTGAGAVNTDTQYF. The full variable domain, with the rest looked up from reference TRBV11-1 and TRBJ2-3, is EAEVAQSPRYKITEKSQAVAFWCDPISGHATLYWYRQILGQGPELLVQFQDESVVDDSQLPKDRFSAERLKGVDSTLKIQPAELGDSAMYLCASSSTGAGAVNTDTQYFGPGTRLTVL.

This chain joins TRBV27 and TRBJ2-6; no clear D. The CDR3 is made up of 14 amino acids. Germline CDR1 and CDR2: MNHEY and SMNVEV (reference sequence). V was clipped by 7 bases and J by 6 bases, with 13 bases between them. The CDR3 here is CASKGILKANVLTF. The CDR3 DNA follows: TGTGCCAGCAAAGGGATCCTGAAGGCCAACGTCCTGACTTTC.

This chain uses TRBV6-1 with TRBJ2-7; a weak D match, TRBD1 (5 bases). CDR3 length equals 13 residues. CDR1 and CDR2 (germline): MNHNS, SASEGT. Trimming removed 6 bases from V and 3 bases from J, with 12 bases in between. DNA for the CDR3: TGTGCCAGCAGGGACACCGATATCTACGAGCAGTACTTC. Its translation: CASRDTDIYEQYF.

This CDR3 is CSVDGEGNTIYF. The CDR3 bases are TGCAGCGTTGATGGGGAGGGGAACACCATATATTTT. The V and J genes are TRBV29-1 and TRBJ1-3; D is possibly TRBD1 (5 bases). From germline, CDR1 is SQVTM and CDR2 ANQGSEA. V lost 3 bases and J lost 7, with 10 bases in between. There are 12 residues in the CDR3.

This chain joins TRBV10-2 and TRBJ2-5, with 9 bases aligning to TRBD2. The trim removed 4 bases at V and 1 base at J, leaving 1 base unmatched. CDR1 WSHSY and CDR2 SAAADI come from the germline V gene. The CDR3 is 14 residues long. CDR3 region: CASSAAGGQETQYF. DNA for the CDR3: TGCGCCAGCAGTGCAGCGGGGGGCCAAGAGACCCAGTACTTC.

The chain joins TRBV5-1 to TRBJ1-1; TRBD1 aligns across 7 bases. The CDR3 has 14 amino acids. With V trimmed by 3 bases and J by 0 bases, 2 bases remained unmatched. The germline gives CDR1 SGHRS, CDR2 YFSETQ. The CDR3 nucleotides are TGCGCCAGCAGCTGGGGACAGATGAACACTGAAGCTTTCTTT. Its translation: CASSWGQMNTEAFF.

The chain employs TRBV7-9 and TRBJ2-7, with D perhaps being TRBD1 or TRBD2 (7 bases each). V lost 1 base and J 2 bases, leaving 15 bases between the germline ends. Germline loops: CDR1 SEHNR, CDR2 FQNEAQ (reference sequence). The CDR3 runs 16 residues. This CDR3 reads CASSLGGGQKTYEQYF. The CDR3, as DNA: TGTGCCAGCAGCTTAGGGGGGGGACAGAAAACCTACGAGCAGTACTTC.

The chain recombines TRBV11-2 with TRBJ1-1; 10 bases fit TRBD1. Losses at the gene ends were 7 bases for V and 4 bases for J; bases not matched to a gene: 3. Germline values: CDR1 SGHAT, CDR2 FQNNGV. The CDR3 contains 13 residues. The CDR3 here is CASTGTGATEAFF. DNA of the CDR3: TGTGCCAGCACCGGGACAGGGGCCACTGAAGCTTTCTTT. The full variable domain, completed using reference TRBV11-2 and TRBJ1-1, is EAGVAQSPRYKIIEKRQSVAFWCNPISGHATLYWYQQILGQGPKLLIQFQNNGVVDDSQLPKDRFSAERLKGVDSTLKIQPAKLEDSAVYLCASTGTGATEAFFGQGTRLTVV.

This chain uses TRBV2 with TRBJ1-6; 7 bases are shared with TRBD1. CDR1 and CDR2 from the germline V gene are SNHLY and FYNNEI. The CDR3 covers 16 residues. V was clipped by 6 bases and J by 7 bases; unmatched bases: 12. CDR3 region: CASRPMTGSDNSPLHF. The CDR3 nucleotides are TGTGCCAGCAGGCCCATGACAGGGTCGGACAATTCACCCCTCCACTTT.

The chain is built from TRBV7-3 and TRBJ2-3; D possibly matches TRBD1 or TRBD2 (5 bases each). Germline V gene data show CDR1 as SGHTA and CDR2 as FQGTGA. V was clipped by 2 bases and J by 2 bases, with 14 bases between them. This CDR3 region has 16 residues. CDR3 DNA sequence: TGTGCCAGCAGCTTACCCGAAGGGGAGTACACAGATACGCAGTATTTT. This encodes CASSLPEGEYTDTQYF.

This clone has more than one count but fewer than ten. This rearrangement joins TRBV28 to TRBJ1-1; TRBD1 might be the D (5 bases). Trimming cost V 6 bases and J 0 bases, with 14 bases left between them. CDR1 and CDR2 from the germline V gene are MDHEN and SYDVKM. CDR3 size: 15 residues. The CDR3 DNA is TGTGCCAGCAGGCCAAGACAGCAAATGAACACTGAAGCTTTCTTT. Amino acid sequence: CASRPRQQMNTEAFF.